This TCR beta chain came from a study of CD8+ T cells in alopecia areata. Overall study: A 6-month off-drug phase came after tofacitinib, which had lasted 6 to 18 months.

From germline, CDR1 is SNHLY and CDR2 FYNNEI. Trimming at V came to 2 bases and at J to 2 bases, leaving 9 bases not matched to a gene. CDR3 length: 17 residues. Extracted from the samples, RNA was reverse transcribed into cDNA to serve as the sequencing template. Repertoires were generated with immunoSEQ multiplex PCR, while TCRdb's copy carries only in-frame clones and drops some. The data hold more than 150,000 clones, with around 50% observed a single time. Peripheral blood and lesional scalp punch biopsies were taken from alopecia areata patients. Sorting of PBMCs yielded the CD4+ and CD8+ T cells. Broader study findings: Whereas mice showed it more clearly, TCR sharing across patients was murkier, possibly because of HLA.

This clone has a handful of counts. Its antigen is undetermined. This clonotype was obtained from a human donor with alopecia areata. The sequencing used CD8+ T cells sorted from blood, collected at week 0. This rearrangement joins TRBV2 to TRBJ2-7; 10 bases fit TRBD2. For the CDR3, the DNA is TGTGCCAGCAGTGAAACTAGCGGGGTTTCCGCAACCTACGAGCAGTACTTC. Residues: CASSETSGVSATYEQYF.